This T cell receptor (beta chain) was recovered during a study of T cell changes during pregnancy in multiple sclerosis. The CDR3 is 15 amino acids. The assay was immunoSEQ multiplex PCR, and TCRdb's table has in-frame clones only and misses some. Of roughly 40,000 clones in the sample, 70% to 90% were seen once. The sequenced sample was CD4+ T cells from peripheral blood mononuclear cells, obtained in the first trimester of pregnancy. The source is a female donor with multiple sclerosis, enrolled in a pregnancy study. The gene calls are TRBV21-1 and TRBJ1-2. TRBV21-1 is flagged as a pseudogene. CDR3 DNA: TGTGCCAGCAGCGCAAAAGGCTGCGGGAGTTATGGCTACACCTTC. It encodes CASSAKGCGSYGYTF.